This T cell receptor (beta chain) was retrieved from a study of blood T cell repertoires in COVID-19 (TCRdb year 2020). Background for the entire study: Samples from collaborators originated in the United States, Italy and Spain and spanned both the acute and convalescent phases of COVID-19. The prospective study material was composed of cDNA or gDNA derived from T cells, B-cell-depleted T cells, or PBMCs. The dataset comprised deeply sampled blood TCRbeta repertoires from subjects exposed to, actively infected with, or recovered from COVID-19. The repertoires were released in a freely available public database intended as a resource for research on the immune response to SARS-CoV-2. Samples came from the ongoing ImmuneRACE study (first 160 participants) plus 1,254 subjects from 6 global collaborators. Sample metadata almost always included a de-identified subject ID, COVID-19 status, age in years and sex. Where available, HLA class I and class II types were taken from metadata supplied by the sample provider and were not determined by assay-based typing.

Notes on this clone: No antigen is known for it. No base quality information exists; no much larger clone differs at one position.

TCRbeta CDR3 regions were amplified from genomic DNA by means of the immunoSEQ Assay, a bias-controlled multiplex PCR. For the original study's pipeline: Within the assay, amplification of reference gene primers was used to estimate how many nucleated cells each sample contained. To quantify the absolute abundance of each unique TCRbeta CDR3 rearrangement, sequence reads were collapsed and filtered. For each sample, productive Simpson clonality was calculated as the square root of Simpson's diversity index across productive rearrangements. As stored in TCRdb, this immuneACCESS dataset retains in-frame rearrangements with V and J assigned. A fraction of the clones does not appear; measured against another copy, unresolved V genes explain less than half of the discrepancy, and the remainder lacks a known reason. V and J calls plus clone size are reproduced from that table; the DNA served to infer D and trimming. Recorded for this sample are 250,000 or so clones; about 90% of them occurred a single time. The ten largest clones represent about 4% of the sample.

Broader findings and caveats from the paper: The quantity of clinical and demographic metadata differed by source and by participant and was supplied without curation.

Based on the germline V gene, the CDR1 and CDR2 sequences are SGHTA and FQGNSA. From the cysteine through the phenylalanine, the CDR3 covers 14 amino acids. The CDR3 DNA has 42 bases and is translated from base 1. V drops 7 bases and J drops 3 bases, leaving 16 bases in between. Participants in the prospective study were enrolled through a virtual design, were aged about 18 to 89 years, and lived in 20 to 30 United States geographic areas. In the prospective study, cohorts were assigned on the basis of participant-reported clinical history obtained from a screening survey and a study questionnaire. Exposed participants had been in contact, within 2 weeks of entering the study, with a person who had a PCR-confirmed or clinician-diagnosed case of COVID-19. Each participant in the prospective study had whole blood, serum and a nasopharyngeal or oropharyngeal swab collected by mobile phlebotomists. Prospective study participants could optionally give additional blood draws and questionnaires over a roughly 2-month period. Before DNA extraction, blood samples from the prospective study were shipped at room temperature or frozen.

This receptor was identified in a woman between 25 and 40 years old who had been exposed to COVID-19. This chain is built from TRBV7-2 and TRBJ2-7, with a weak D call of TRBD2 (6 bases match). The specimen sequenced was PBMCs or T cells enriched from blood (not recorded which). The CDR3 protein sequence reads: CASMVSGQLYEQYF. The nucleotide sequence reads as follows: TGTGCCAGCATGGTTAGCGGCCAACTCTACGAGCAGTACTTC.